This T cell receptor beta chain was profiled in a study of PD-1 blockade in classical Hodgkin lymphoma. Study-level results: Researchers reported that CD4+ TCR diversity, though not CD8+, rose significantly by C4D1. In newly diagnosed patients, baseline TCR diversity was reportedly below that of healthy donors.

Sequencing used immunoSEQ multiplex PCR; TCRdb keeps in-frame clones, though not all of them. This sample has tens of thousands of clones, with approximately 80% found just once. In regard to this clone: Its target is unknown.

This CDR3 is built from 17 residues. The ends were cut back, 5 bases at V and 1 base at J, with 20 bases in the middle. Germline V gene sequence: CDR1 MDHEN, CDR2 SYDVKM. Time point meaning: cycle 4 day 1 (C4D1), after more than five weeks of nivolumab. In every patient, relapse followed autologous stem cell transplantation, while exposure to brentuximab vedotin differed. The sequencing used peripheral blood mononuclear cells (PBMCs), collected before the fourth cycle of nivolumab. The chain links TRBV28 to TRBJ1-2, with D tentatively TRBD1 (5 bases). This sequence originates from a human donor with classical Hodgkin lymphoma. CDR3 bases: TGTGCCAGCAGTCTCGGGGGAAGCTCCGATTATAACTATGGCTACACCTTC. Amino acids: CASSLGGSSDYNYGYTF.